This TCR beta chain stems from a study of T-cell memory formation after mild COVID-19. Background on the study: TCR clusters were largely donor specific.

V shed 10 bases, J shed 8 bases, and the junction held 21 bases outside the gene matches. CDR1 and CDR2 (germline): SGHTA, FQGNSA. The CDR3 is 17 amino acids. Constant-segment-primed 5'RACE gave TCR alpha and TCR beta cDNA libraries with sample barcodes and UMIs. One entry per CDR3 protein, called by TCRdb with MiXCR from the 5' RACE reads. The table records some 300,000 distinct CDR3 sequences, 20% to 25% of them present only once. Comment on this clonotype: Its specificity is not known.

Whole-study results and caveats: Second-wave clones that peaked on day 37 lacked confirmed SARS-CoV-2 specificity. Some clones that responded turned up in pre-infection memory, which suggests that cross-reactive memory joined in.

The clonotype comes from a man between 18 and 29 years old who had mild COVID-19 (a few samples of this study predate the infection). Cell type and time point are not known. V usage is TRBV7-2 and J usage is TRBJ2-3, with 10 bases fitting TRBD2. Sequencing was done on a sample of PBMCs or a T cell subset sorted from them (not recorded which). In nucleotides, the CDR3 is TGTGCCACCGCAGCCGCCCCCTCTAGCGGGGGCTTGGTTACGCAGTATTTT. Translation gives CATAAAPSSGGLVTQYF.